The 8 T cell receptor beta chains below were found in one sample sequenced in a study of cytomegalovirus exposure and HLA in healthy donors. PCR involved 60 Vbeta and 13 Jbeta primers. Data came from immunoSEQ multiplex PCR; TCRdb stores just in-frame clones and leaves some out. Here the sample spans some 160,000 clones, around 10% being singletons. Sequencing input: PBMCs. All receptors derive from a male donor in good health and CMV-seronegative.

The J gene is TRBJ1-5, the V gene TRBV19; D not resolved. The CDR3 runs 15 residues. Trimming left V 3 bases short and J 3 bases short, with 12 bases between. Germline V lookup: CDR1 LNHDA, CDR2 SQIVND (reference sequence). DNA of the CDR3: TGTGCCAGTAGTATTTTTGGCCAGGACAATCAGCCCCAGCATTTT. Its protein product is CASSIFGQDNQPQHF.

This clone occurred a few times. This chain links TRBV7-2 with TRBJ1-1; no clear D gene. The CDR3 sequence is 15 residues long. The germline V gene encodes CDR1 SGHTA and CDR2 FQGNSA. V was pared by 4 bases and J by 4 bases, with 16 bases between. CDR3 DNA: TGTGCCAGCAGCTCATCAGTAGTCGGCGGCACTGAAGCTTTCTTT. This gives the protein CASSSSVVGGTEAFF.

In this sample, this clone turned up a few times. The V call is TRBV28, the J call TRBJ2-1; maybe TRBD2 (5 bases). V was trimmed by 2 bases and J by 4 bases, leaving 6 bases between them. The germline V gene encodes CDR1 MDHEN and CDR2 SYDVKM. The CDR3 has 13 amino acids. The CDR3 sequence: CASSLGGYNEQFF. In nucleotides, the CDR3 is TGTGCCAGCAGTTTAGGAGGTTACAATGAGCAGTTCTTC.

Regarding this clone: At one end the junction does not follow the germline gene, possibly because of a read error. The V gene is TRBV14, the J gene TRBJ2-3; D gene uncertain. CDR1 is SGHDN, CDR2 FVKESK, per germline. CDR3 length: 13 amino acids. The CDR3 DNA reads TGTGCCAGCAACCAACGGGTCACAGATACGCAGTATTTT. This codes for CASNQRVTDTQYF.

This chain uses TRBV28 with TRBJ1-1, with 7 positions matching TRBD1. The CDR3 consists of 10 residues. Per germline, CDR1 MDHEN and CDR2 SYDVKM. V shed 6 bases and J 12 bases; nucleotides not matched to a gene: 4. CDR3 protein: CASRGDSTFF. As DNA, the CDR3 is TGTGCCAGCAGGGGGGACAGCACTTTCTTT.

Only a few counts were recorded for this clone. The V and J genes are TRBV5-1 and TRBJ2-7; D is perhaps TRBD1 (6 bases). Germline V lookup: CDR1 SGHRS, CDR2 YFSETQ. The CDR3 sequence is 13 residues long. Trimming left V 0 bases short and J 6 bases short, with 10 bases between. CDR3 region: CASSLDRVGEQYF. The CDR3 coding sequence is TGCGCCAGCAGCTTGGACAGGGTTGGCGAGCAGTACTTC.

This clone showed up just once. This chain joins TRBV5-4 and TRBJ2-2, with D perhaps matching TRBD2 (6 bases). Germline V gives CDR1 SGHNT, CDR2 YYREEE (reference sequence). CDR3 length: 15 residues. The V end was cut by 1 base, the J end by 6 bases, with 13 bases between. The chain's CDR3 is CASSLPGESAGELFF. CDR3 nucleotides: TGTGCCAGCAGCTTGCCGGGGGAGAGTGCCGGGGAGCTGTTTTTT.

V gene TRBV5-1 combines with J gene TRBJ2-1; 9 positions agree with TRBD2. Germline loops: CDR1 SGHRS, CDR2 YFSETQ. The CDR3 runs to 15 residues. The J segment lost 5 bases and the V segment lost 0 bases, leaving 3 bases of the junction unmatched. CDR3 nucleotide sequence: TGCGCCAGCAGCTTGGTTATAGCGGGAGACAATGAGCAGTTCTTC. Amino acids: CASSLVIAGDNEQFF.